The 18 T cell receptor beta chains below were found in one sample sequenced in a study of cytomegalovirus exposure and HLA in healthy donors. Both 60 Vbeta primers and 13 Jbeta primers went into the PCR. TCRdb keeps only in-frame clones here, not all; method: immunoSEQ multiplex PCR. In the table there are some 140,000 clones, 80% of which are singletons. The sequenced sample consisted of PBMCs. The receptors here all came from a man aged 25 to 40 in good health and CMV-seropositive.

The chain couples TRBV7-2 to TRBJ2-7; D perhaps matches TRBD2 (5 bases). Trimming took off 1 base at V and 1 base at J, with 8 bases between the two ends. This CDR3 is 14 amino acids long. Germline assignment: CDR1 SGHTA and CDR2 FQGNSA. The CDR3 spells CASSLDGGSYEQYF. CDR3 bases: TGTGCCAGCAGCTTAGACGGAGGTTCCTACGAGCAGTACTTC. Filled out from reference TRBV7-2 and TRBJ2-7, the complete variable domain reads GAGVSQSPSNKVTEKGKDVELRCDPISGHTALYWYRQSLGQGLEFLIYFQGNSAPDKSGLPSDRFSAERTGGSVSTLTIQRTQQEDSAVYLCASSLDGGSYEQYFGPGTRLTVT.

V gene TRBV12-5 combines with J gene TRBJ1-5; TRBD1 matches 8 bases. Trimming cost V 6 bases and J 2 bases; bases outside gene matches: 6. CDR1 and CDR2 (germline): LGHNT, FRNRAP. CDR3 length equals 15 residues. The CDR3 is CASGGQGGGNQPQHF. The CDR3 coding sequence is TGTGCTAGTGGCGGACAGGGAGGAGGCAATCAGCCCCAGCATTTT.

The table lists this clone with a few counts. DNA for the CDR3: TGTGCCAGCAGCTTAGGCCCCGAGAATGGCTACACCTTC. Translating it yields CASSLGPENGYTF. This chain joins TRBV11-2 and TRBJ1-2; D gene unclear. The germline gives CDR1 SGHAT, CDR2 FQNNGV. CDR3 length: 13 residues. The ends were cut back, 1 base at V and 6 bases at J, with 9 bases in the middle.

This clone was observed a handful of times. The CDR3 protein is CASSLQGQGGTEAFF. As DNA, the CDR3 is TGTGCCAGCAGCTTGCAGGGACAGGGAGGGACTGAAGCTTTCTTT. The gene calls are TRBV5-4 and TRBJ1-1, with 9 nucleotides matching TRBD1. The junction had 6 bases not matched to a gene; V was cut back by 1 base and J by 5 bases. The CDR3 runs to 15 residues. Germline CDR1 reads SGHNT; CDR2 reads YYREEE (reference sequence).

The rearrangement joins TRBV27 to TRBJ2-3; TRBD2 matches at 9 bases. V lost 2 bases and J lost 4; bases outside the gene matches: 4. Germline V gives CDR1 MNHEY, CDR2 SMNVEV (reference sequence). This CDR3 is 15 amino acids long. The CDR3 DNA follows: TGTGCCAGCAGTTTAGCGGGAGGGTATGCAGATACGCAGTATTTT. As protein: CASSLAGGYADTQYF.

The J gene is TRBJ2-5, the V gene TRBV6-6, with D possibly TRBD1 on 5 matching bases. The J call may be mistaken, given a closer DNA end match to TRBJ2-7. Looked up from germline, CDR1 is MNHNY and CDR2 is SVGAGI (reference sequence). CDR3 length: 15 residues. CDR3: CASSYGQGITYEQYF. The CDR3 nucleotides are TGTGCCAGCAGTTACGGCCAGGGCATTACCTACGAGCAGTACTTC.

The chain couples TRBV10-3 to TRBJ2-5, with D possibly being TRBD1 (6 bases). The J call may be incorrect, as the DNA end agrees better with TRBJ2-7. Germline loops: CDR1 ENHRY, CDR2 SYGVKD. The CDR3 runs 14 residues. The CDR3 DNA follows: TGTGCCATCAGTGATAAGGGGGACGTCCACGAGCAGTACTTC. It specifies CAISDKGDVHEQYF.

This clone was seen a handful of times. The chain joins TRBV6-6 to TRBJ2-1; TRBD2 aligns across 7 bases. The CDR3 has 16 amino acids. Looked up from germline, CDR1 is MNHNY and CDR2 is SVGAGI (reference sequence). The V segment lost 5 bases and the J segment 1 base; nucleotides outside the gene matches: 8. The CDR3 region is CASSSFGGGSYNEQFF. As DNA, the CDR3 is TGTGCCAGCAGTAGCTTTGGGGGGGGTTCCTACAATGAGCAGTTCTTC.

J is TRBJ2-7 and V is TRBV7-3; tentative D call: TRBD2 (6 bases). Germline V lookup: CDR1 SGHTA, CDR2 FQGTGA. The CDR3 sequence is 14 residues long. V lost 5 bases and J 3 bases, leaving 14 bases between the germline ends. The CDR3 reads CASSPGTYIYEQYF. The CDR3 nucleotides are TGTGCCAGCAGCCCAGGGACTTATATCTACGAGCAGTACTTC.

This clone was detected only a few times. The V call is TRBV25-1, the J call TRBJ2-2; tentatively, D is TRBD2 (5 bases). The germline CDR1 and CDR2 sequences are MGHDK and SYGVNS. Trimming stripped 4 bases from V and 0 bases from J, with 15 bases between. The length of the CDR3 is 17 residues. CDR3 bases: TGTGCCAGCAGTGCCCCCCCGACCGGGGCGAACACCGGGGAGCTGTTTTTT. Translated: CASSAPPTGANTGELFF.

The chain combines TRBV19 with TRBJ2-3; the D is unclear. The CDR3 sequence is 11 residues long. V was trimmed by 5 bases and J by 6 bases, leaving 6 bases between them. CDR1 LNHDA and CDR2 SQIVND come from the germline V gene (reference sequence). CDR3 sequence: CASSRLDTQYF. The CDR3, as DNA: TGTGCCAGTAGTCGGTTGGATACGCAGTATTTT.

The rearrangement joins TRBV5-6 to TRBJ1-1; possible D gene TRBD1, 5 bases. Germline V gene data show CDR1 as SGHDT and CDR2 as YYEEEE. V lost 1 base, J lost 3 bases, and 10 bases lay in between. This CDR3 is 14 amino acids long. CDR3 sequence (DNA): TGTGCCAGCAGCTTGTCCAGGGCGGACACTGAAGCTTTCTTT. It encodes CASSLSRADTEAFF. Looking up the rest from reference TRBV5-6 and TRBJ1-1 gives the full variable domain: DAGVTQSPTHLIKTRGQQVTLRCSPKSGHDTVSWYQQALGQGPQFIFQYYEEEERQRGNFPDRFSGHQFPNYSSELNVNALLLGDSALYLCASSLSRADTEAFFGQGTRLTVV.

The genes are TRBV29-1 and TRBJ1-1, with D possibly TRBD1 on 5 matching bases. Trimming left V 1 base short and J 1 base short, with 13 bases between. The CDR3 runs 15 residues. CDR1 and CDR2 (germline): SQVTM, ANQGSEA. The DNA for the CDR3 is TGCAGCGTTGAAGGGGTGGGGGGGACGAACACTGAAGCTTTCTTT. It specifies CSVEGVGGTNTEAFF.

This sequence joins TRBV5-5 and TRBJ2-7; TRBD1 matches at 7 bases. In germline, CDR1 is SGHKS, CDR2 YYEKEE (reference sequence). The CDR3 length is 13 residues. The V segment lost 5 bases and the J segment 1 base; nucleotides outside the gene matches: 3. CDR3 sequence reads: CASRVQGSYEQYF. The CDR3 DNA sequence: TGTGCCAGCAGGGTACAGGGGTCCTACGAGCAGTACTTC.

This chain links TRBV5-6 with TRBJ2-1; 15 bases are shared with TRBD2. Looked up from germline, CDR1 is SGHDT and CDR2 is YYEEEE. CDR3 length: 16 residues. The junction had 5 bases not matched to a gene; V was cut back by 3 bases and J by 7 bases. CDR3 DNA: TGTGCCAGCAGCTGGGGACTAGCGGGAGGAGGGAATGAGCAGTTCTTC. Protein sequence: CASSWGLAGGGNEQFF.

J is TRBJ2-7 and V is TRBV29-1, with D perhaps matching TRBD1 (6 bases). There are 12 residues in the CDR3. The germline V gene encodes CDR1 SQVTM and CDR2 ANQGSEA. Trimming took off 6 bases at V and 5 bases at J, with 14 bases between the two ends. CDR3 nucleotides: TGCAGCGTCGGAGACAGGATCCACGAGCAGTACTTC. It yields the protein CSVGDRIHEQYF.

This clone was detected a few times. V is TRBV10-2 and J is TRBJ2-3, with D possibly matching TRBD2 (5 bases). V was shortened by 10 bases and J by 0 bases, with 14 bases between the two germline ends. The CDR3 loop spans 14 amino acids. CDR1 is WSHSY and CDR2 is SAAADI in the germline V gene. The CDR3 nucleotides read TGCGCCACCGATAGCGAGATTAGCACAGATACGCAGTATTTT. Amino acid sequence: CATDSEISTDTQYF.

This clone was observed a single time. The rearrangement joins TRBV19 to TRBJ2-7, with D possibly matching TRBD2 (5 bases). The V and J ends lost 4 bases and 6 bases respectively, with 10 bases between them. CDR1 LNHDA and CDR2 SQIVND come from the germline V gene (reference sequence). The CDR3 is made up of 12 amino acids. CDR3 coding DNA: TGTGCCAGTAGTACCGACTATGGCGAGCAGTACTTC. Translated: CASSTDYGEQYF.